The 11 T cell receptor beta chains reported below all come from one sample, sequenced in a study of CD8+ T cells in alopecia areata. As for treatment: oral pan-JAK inhibitor, 5-10 mg twice daily. The authors extracted RNA and reverse transcribed it into cDNA as the sequencing template. The table came from immunoSEQ multiplex PCR; TCRdb's copy has only in-frame clones and leaves some out. The profile covers about 210,000 clones, with around 57% appearing a single time and roughly 1.5% taken by the ten largest. Material: CD4+ T cells sorted from blood, obtained at week 4, from a patient treated with tofacitinib. The source of these receptors is a human donor with alopecia areata.

The V and J genes are TRBV11-2 and TRBJ2-5; D is perhaps TRBD2 (7 bases). This CDR3 has 16 residues. Germline CDR1 and CDR2: SGHAT and FQNNGV. V was cut by 4 bases and J by 5 bases, with 20 bases left in between. CDR3 sequence: CASSSSRRGPRETQYF. The CDR3 DNA reads TGTGCCAGCAGCTCTTCCCGGCGGGGGCCCCGGGAGACCCAGTACTTC.

The rearrangement links TRBV25-1 to TRBJ2-5, with D perhaps matching TRBD1 (6 bases). The CDR3 spans 15 residues. Germline assignment: CDR1 MGHDK and CDR2 SYGVNS. Trimming took off 2 bases at V and 1 base at J, with 11 bases between the two ends. The CDR3 region has the DNA TGTGCCAGCAGTGAACGGGACAACGCCCAAGAGACCCAGTACTTC. Its protein is CASSERDNAQETQYF. Full variable domain (outside the CDR3, taken from reference TRBV25-1 and TRBJ2-5): EADIYQTPRYLVIGTGKKITLECSQTMGHDKMYWYQQDPGMELHLIHYSYGVNSTEKGDLSSESTVSRIRTEHFPLTLESARPSHTSQYLCASSERDNAQETQYFGPGTRLLVL.

This chain uses TRBV30 with TRBJ1-5; maybe TRBD1 (5 bases). Germline V gene data show CDR1 as GTSNPN and CDR2 as SVGIG (reference sequence). The V end lost 1 base, the J end lost 3 bases, and 13 bases lay between the germline ends. The length of the CDR3 is 15 residues. Written as DNA, the CDR3 is TGTGCCTGGAGTGCCGGGACTTATGTCAATCAGCCCCAGCATTTT. Its translation is CAWSAGTYVNQPQHF.

CDR3 region: CSAKGAANTGELFF. The CDR3 coding sequence is TGCAGCGCCAAGGGAGCCGCGAACACCGGGGAGCTGTTTTTT. The chain combines TRBV29-1 with TRBJ2-2, with D possibly TRBD2 on 5 matching bases. V was cut by 7 bases and J by 0 bases, with 12 bases left in between. Germline V CDR1 and CDR2: SQVTM, ANQGSEA. CDR3 length: 14 residues.

This clone was counted only a few times. V is TRBV29-1 and J is TRBJ2-3; 9 bases line up with TRBD2. J gave up 4 bases and V 4 bases, and 9 bases lay outside the gene matches. The CDR3 loop spans 15 amino acids. Germline V gene sequence: CDR1 SQVTM, CDR2 ANQGSEA. In nucleotides, the CDR3 is TGCAGCGTTGCCCGCCTAGCGGGGCGAGCAGATACGCAGTATTTT. It codes for CSVARLAGRADTQYF.

V gene TRBV9 combines with J gene TRBJ2-6; 8 bases agree with TRBD1. J lost 2 bases, V lost 4 bases, and 2 bases had no gene match. The CDR3 consists of 15 residues. The germline V gene encodes CDR1 SGDLS and CDR2 YYNGEE. CDR3 DNA sequence: TGTGCCAGCAGCATACAGGGGGCTGGGGCCAACGTCCTGACTTTC. Amino acid sequence: CASSIQGAGANVLTF. The full variable domain, in which reference TRBV9 and TRBJ2-6 provide the parts outside the CDR3, is DSGVTQTPKHLITATGQRVTLRCSPRSGDLSVYWYQQSLDQGLQFLIQYYNGEERAKGNILERFSAQQFPDLHSELNLSSLELGDSALYFCASSIQGAGANVLTFGAGSRLTVL.

V gene TRBV5-6 combines with J gene TRBJ1-4; 9 nucleotides match TRBD1. The CDR3 length is 13 residues. Germline V gene lookup returns CDR1 SGHDT and CDR2 YYEEEE. The V gene end was trimmed by 4 bases and the J gene end by 8 bases; junction bases not matched to a gene: 3. As DNA, the CDR3 is TGTGCCAGCAGCGGGACAGGGAGAGAAAAACTGTTTTTT. Translating it yields CASSGTGREKLFF. The full variable domain, in which reference TRBV5-6 and TRBJ1-4 provide the parts outside the CDR3, is DAGVTQSPTHLIKTRGQQVTLRCSPKSGHDTVSWYQQALGQGPQFIFQYYEEEERQRGNFPDRFSGHQFPNYSSELNVNALLLGDSALYLCASSGTGREKLFFGSGTQLSVL.

The chain has TRBV6-6 and TRBJ2-7, with 11 positions matching TRBD2. V lost 6 bases, J lost 1 base, and 8 bases stayed unmatched. This CDR3 comprises 16 residues. Germline loops: CDR1 MNHNY, CDR2 SVGAGI (reference sequence). The CDR3 DNA is TGTGCCAGCAGAAGACGACTAGCGGGGAGTTCCTACGAGCAGTACTTC. Residues: CASRRRLAGSSYEQYF.

This clone has only one observation. V usage is TRBV18 and J usage is TRBJ2-7; a possible D gene is TRBD1 (6 bases). The CDR3 spans 15 residues. Germline-derived CDR1 and CDR2 are KGHSH and LQKENI. The V gene lost 4 bases and the J gene lost 5 bases, with 18 bases spanning the gap. CDR3 coding DNA: TGTGCCAGCTCACAACAGGGTCCTCCTCTCGACGAGCAGTACTTC. It yields the protein CASSQQGPPLDEQYF.

The chain is built from TRBV5-6 and TRBJ2-2; D gene uncertain. CDR3 size: 14 residues. With 2 bases removed from V and 1 base from J, the gap between germline ends came to 6 bases. The germline CDR1 and CDR2 sequences are SGHDT and YYEEEE. The CDR3 here is CASSFGMNTGELFF. The CDR3, as DNA: TGTGCCAGCAGCTTTGGGATGAACACCGGGGAGCTGTTTTTT.

The chain joins TRBV19 to TRBJ1-6, with D uncertain. This CDR3 comprises 17 residues. V was trimmed by 6 bases and J by 4 bases, leaving 19 bases between them. Germline CDR1 LNHDA, CDR2 SQIVND (reference sequence). CDR3 protein: CASRTDGRPSYNSPLHF. The CDR3 DNA reads TGTGCCAGTAGAACAGACGGACGGCCCTCGTATAATTCACCCCTCCACTTT. Full variable domain (missing parts from reference TRBV19 and TRBJ1-6): DGGITQSPKYLFRKEGQNVTLSCEQNLNHDAMYWYRQDPGQGLRLIYYSQIVNDFQKGDIAEGYSVSREKKESFPLTVTSAQKNPTAFYLCASRTDGRPSYNSPLHFGNGTRLTVT.